These 15 T cell receptor beta chains were all obtained from the same sample, sequenced in a study of CD8+ T cells in alopecia areata (dated by TCRdb to the late 2010s). The library was produced with the immunoSEQ multiplex PCR assay. RNA was extracted from all samples and reverse transcribed into cDNA, which served as template for TCR sequencing. TCRdb limited this immuneACCESS table to in-frame rearrangements with V and J called. A share of clones is missing; checked studies link under half to unresolved V genes, and the rest is unexplained. The sample table holds tens of thousands of clones, of which about 30% were seen once. The ten largest clones take up around 14% of the sample. The sample's time point label, decoded: around 29 days on oral tofacitinib. The treatment or condition label corresponds to: oral pan-JAK inhibitor, 5-10 mg twice daily. The material sequenced was CD8+ T cells sorted from blood, taken at week 4, from a patient treated with tofacitinib. The receptors shown here come from a human donor with alopecia areata.

A remark on this clone: A junction boundary mismatches the germline segment, possibly from a read error. The chain employs TRBV7-9 and TRBJ2-1, with D perhaps matching TRBD2 (6 bases). The CDR3 contains 13 residues. Germline assignment: CDR1 SEHNR and CDR2 FQNEAQ (reference sequence). Here the CDR3 DNA reads TGTGCCAGCAGCGGAGGGCCCTACACTGAGCAGTTCTTC. Translating it yields CASSGGPYTEQFF.

V and J are TRBV30 and TRBJ2-1, with D possibly being TRBD2 (5 bases). The V end was cut by 6 bases, the J end by 2 bases, with 14 bases between. The length of the CDR3 is 14 residues. Germline CDR1 reads GTSNPN; CDR2 reads SVGIG (reference sequence). In DNA form, the CDR3 reads TGTGCCTGCCGCCCCGAGGGCACCTACAATGAGCAGTTCTTC. Protein sequence: CACRPEGTYNEQFF.

The rearrangement joins TRBV29-1 to TRBJ2-4; no definite D call. The V end lost 4 bases, the J end lost 0 bases, and 4 bases lay between the germline ends. This CDR3 contains 12 residues. Germline-derived CDR1 and CDR2 are SQVTM and ANQGSEA. The CDR3 DNA is TGCAGCGTTGGGTTAGCCAAAAACATTCAGTACTTC. Protein product: CSVGLAKNIQYF.

The rearrangement joins TRBV9 to TRBJ2-7; the match to TRBD1 covers 7 bases. CDR1 and CDR2 (germline): SGDLS, YYNGEE. There are 14 residues in the CDR3. V lost 4 bases, J lost 2 bases, and 6 bases stayed unmatched. CDR3 sequence: CASSLRDSPYEQYF. The DNA of the CDR3 is TGTGCCAGCAGCTTGAGGGACAGCCCCTACGAGCAGTACTTC.

This clone was detected only a few times. J is TRBJ1-1 and V is TRBV9, with TRBD1 matching 9 bases. In germline, CDR1 is SGDLS, CDR2 YYNGEE. Unmatched junction bases numbered 17, after V lost 3 bases and J lost 2 bases. The CDR3 spans 19 residues. The CDR3 coding sequence is TGTGCCAGCAGCGCCTCAACAGGGGGCCCCGACGCCCTAAACACTGAAGCTTTCTTT. Protein sequence: CASSASTGGPDALNTEAFF. Supplemented by reference TRBV9 and TRBJ1-1, the full variable domain reads DSGVTQTPKHLITATGQRVTLRCSPRSGDLSVYWYQQSLDQGLQFLIQYYNGEERAKGNILERFSAQQFPDLHSELNLSSLELGDSALYFCASSASTGGPDALNTEAFFGQGTRLTVV.

This clone was seen only a few times. The genes are TRBV6-5 and TRBJ2-3; the D is unclear. This CDR3 comprises 13 residues. V lost 9 bases to trimming and J lost 1 base, with 11 bases between them. Germline V gives CDR1 MNHEY, CDR2 SVGAGI. CDR3 amino acids: CASGGRGTDTQYF. Written as DNA, the CDR3 is TGTGCCAGTGGCGGACGGGGCACAGATACGCAGTATTTT.

The chain employs TRBV11-2 and TRBJ2-2; no clear D gene. The ends were cut back, 7 bases at V and 8 bases at J, with 8 bases in the middle. Germline values: CDR1 SGHAT, CDR2 FQNNGV. The CDR3 runs 11 residues. The CDR3 region is CASTRAGELFF. CDR3 in DNA: TGTGCCAGCACCCGGGCTGGGGAGCTGTTTTTT.

This clone was seen only a few times. The chain recombines TRBV6-6 with TRBJ1-1; D is uncertain. Germline-derived CDR1 and CDR2 are MNHNY and SVGAGI (reference sequence). The CDR3 is 8 residues long. The V end was cut by 9 bases, the J end by 8 bases, with 4 bases between. The CDR3 DNA reads as TGTGCCAGTTCCGAAGCTTTCTTT. As protein: CASSEAFF.

This clone was seen a handful of times. This chain connects TRBV13 to TRBJ2-7; 8 nucleotides match TRBD1. Germline values: CDR1 PRHDT, CDR2 FYEKMQ (reference sequence). The V segment lost 5 bases and the J segment 5 bases; nucleotides outside the gene matches: 5. This CDR3 has 13 residues. This chain's CDR3 is CASSLQGDHEQYF. For the CDR3, the DNA is TGTGCCAGCAGCCTACAGGGGGACCACGAGCAGTACTTC.

This clone was observed at least ten times. The CDR3 region has the DNA TGTGCCACCACAGGCTGGGTCGGCTACAATGAGCAGTTCTTC. Protein sequence: CATTGWVGYNEQFF. This chain links TRBV6-4 with TRBJ2-1; D may be TRBD1 (5 bases). The CDR3 is 14 residues long. Germline V gene sequence: CDR1 MRHNA, CDR2 SNTAGT. V was shortened by 10 bases and J by 3 bases, with 16 bases between the two germline ends.

The V call is TRBV29-1, the J call TRBJ2-7; 8 bases are shared with TRBD2. Germline assignment: CDR1 SQVTM and CDR2 ANQGSEA. The CDR3 length is 13 residues. The V segment lost 5 bases and the J segment 7 bases; nucleotides outside the gene matches: 10. This CDR3 is CSVRKGLGWEQYF. Here the CDR3 DNA reads TGCAGCGTTCGGAAGGGACTAGGCTGGGAGCAGTACTTC.

J is TRBJ2-5 and V is TRBV15; D gene unclear. V was cut by 8 bases and J by 1 base, with 11 bases left in between. Per the germline V gene, CDR1 is LNHNV and CDR2 is YYDKDF (reference sequence). This CDR3 is 13 amino acids long. The CDR3 region is CATGQNLQETQYF. Written as DNA, the CDR3 is TGTGCCACCGGGCAGAACCTCCAAGAGACCCAGTACTTC.

V and J are TRBV2 and TRBJ2-7; 9 bases are a match to TRBD1. From germline, CDR1 is SNHLY and CDR2 FYNNEI. The V and J ends lost 7 bases and 2 bases, in that order; junction bases with no gene match: 3. The CDR3 covers 13 residues. The CDR3: CASKGQGPYEQYF. CDR3 nucleotide sequence: TGTGCCAGCAAGGGACAGGGACCCTACGAGCAGTACTTC.

The rearrangement links TRBV4-1 to TRBJ1-5; D possibly corresponds to TRBD1 (5 bases). The CDR3 contains 15 residues. Germline CDR1 and CDR2: MGHRA and YSYEKL. V was shortened by 1 base and J by 9 bases, with 16 bases between the two germline ends. The CDR3 coding sequence is TGCGCCAGCAGCCAAGTTGGCCAGGGAGTCCGGCCCCAGCATTTT. It codes for CASSQVGQGVRPQHF.

This clone came up once. This chain connects TRBV29-1 to TRBJ2-3, with D uncertain. Per germline, CDR1 SQVTM and CDR2 ANQGSEA. CDR3 length: 13 amino acids. With 5 bases removed from V and 2 bases from J, the gap between germline ends came to 11 bases. In nucleotides, the CDR3 is TGCAGCGTTAAAGTCAGGAACACAGATACGCAGTATTTT. Translated: CSVKVRNTDTQYF.